The clone carrying this T cell receptor (beta chain) appeared once. In the original workflow: Amplification with reference gene primers provided the estimates of nucleated cell counts. Profiling relied on immunoSEQ multiplex PCR, and the TCRdb table lists in-frame clones only, not all of them. V and J calls and clone size are those listed in that table; D and trimming were worked out from the DNA. This sample has approximately 80,000 clones; 88% occur once, and the top ten carry 6% to 7.5%. This sample was included in a study of blood T cell repertoires in COVID-19. Study at large: Collection of acute and convalescent COVID-19 samples took place in the United States, Italy and Spain. In each case, the material was cDNA or gDNA derived from T cells, B-cell-depleted T cells, or PBMCs.

Germline V gives CDR1 MNHEY, CDR2 SMNVEV (reference sequence). The V segment lost 1 base and the J segment 4 bases; nucleotides outside the gene matches: 5. This CDR3 contains 16 residues. The sample was peripheral blood. The V call is TRBV27, the J call TRBJ2-3; 10 bases line up with TRBD2. The sequence came from a woman of 80 years or more with acute or convalescent COVID-19. The CDR3 DNA reads as TGTGCCAGCAGTTTATTTTCTAGCGGGAGCCCAGATACGCAGTATTTT. Its translation is CASSLFSSGSPDTQYF.